These T cell receptor beta chains were read from a single sample in a study of shared clonotypes between healthy human individuals. Profiled with immunoSEQ multiplex PCR; TCRdb holds only in-frame clones, not every one. The profile covers about 2.3 million clones, with roughly 90% appearing a single time and 0.37% taken by the ten largest. Sequenced input: naive CD4+ T cells from PBMCs. The receptors were gathered from a young man in good health. Some clones in this sample may be carry-over from other donors' samples. Both conserved end residues are part of each CDR3. The order of the fields is J gene, V gene, clone size, D gene, CDR3 protein, CDR3 DNA. A D gene is named only where the DNA matches it firmly. Clone sizes are given selectively: once, few, many, or a class where the clone is expanded.

>TRBJ2-7|TRBV5-1|NA|NA
CASSSGPGTYEQYF
TGCGCCAGCAGTTCAGGTCCAGGGACCTACGAGCAGTACTTC
>TRBJ2-7|TRBV27|NA|NA
CASSPPTPDRRPAEQYF
TGTGCCAGCAGTCCTCCAACCCCCGACAGGCGTCCAGCCGAGCAGTACTTC
>TRBJ1-1|TRBV10-3|NA|TRBD1
CAIRATGLDTEAFF
TGTGCCATCAGGGCGACAGGGCTAGACACTGAAGCTTTCTTT
>TRBJ2-2|TRBV5-1|NA|TRBD2
CASSWGLAGEVNTGELFF
TGCGCCAGCAGCTGGGGACTAGCGGGAGAGGTGAACACCGGGGAGCTGTTTTTT
>TRBJ2-1|TRBV2|NA|NA
CASSDRGRGEQFF
TGTGCCAGCAGCGATAGGGGCCGGGGTGAGCAGTTCTTC
>TRBJ2-5|TRBV28|NA|TRBD2
CASLTSGYQETQYF
TGTGCCAGCCTCACTAGCGGGTACCAAGAGACCCAGTACTTC
>TRBJ1-4|TRBV18|NA|NA
CASSPRIDEKLFF
TGTGCCAGCTCACCACGCATTGATGAAAAACTGTTTTTT
>TRBJ2-3|TRBV10-3|NA|NA
CAISPGMDTQYF
TGTGCCATCAGCCCAGGTATGGATACGCAGTATTTT
>TRBJ1-6|TRBV30|NA|NA
CAWSVLLNNSPLHF
TGTGCCTGGAGTGTACTTTTAAATAATTCACCCCTCCACTTT
>TRBJ2-1|TRBV6-6|NA|NA
CASSYGGTPNEQFF
TGTGCCAGCAGTTACGGCGGGACCCCGAATGAGCAGTTCTTC
>TRBJ1-3|TRBV7-2|NA|TRBD1
CASSPGTGLRNTIYF
TGTGCCAGCAGCCCGGGGACAGGGCTACGAAACACCATATATTTT
>TRBJ1-3|TRBV6-5|NA|NA
CASSYRSLSGNTIYF
TGTGCCAGCAGCTACAGGAGCCTCTCTGGAAACACCATATATTTT
>TRBJ1-1|TRBV5-1|NA|TRBD1
CASREQGDTEAFF
TGCGCCAGCCGAGAACAGGGGGACACTGAAGCTTTCTTT
>TRBJ2-5|TRBV6-1|once|NA
CASSARRRVWREETQYF
TGTGCCAGCAGTGCCAGGCGTCGAGTCTGGAGAGAAGAGACCCAGTACTTC
>TRBJ2-3|TRBV25-1|NA|NA
CASSEYGGTSTDTQYF
TGTGCCAGCAGTGAATATGGCGGGACTAGCACAGATACGCAGTATTTT
>TRBJ1-2|TRBV6-4|NA|NA
CASSDITGSGYTF
TGTGCCAGCAGTGATATCACAGGGAGTGGCTACACCTTC
>TRBJ2-3|TRBV18|NA|TRBD2
CASSPRTSGRPSTDTQYF
TGTGCCAGCTCACCCCGGACTAGCGGGAGGCCTAGCACAGATACGCAGTATTTT
>TRBJ2-3|TRBV19|NA|NA
CAASVAVASTDTQYF
TGTGCCGCGAGCGTTGCGGTGGCTAGCACAGATACGCAGTATTTT
>TRBJ1-6|TRBV5-6|NA|NA
CASSRRGVYNSPLHF
TGTGCCAGCAGCCGCCGGGGGGTCTATAATTCACCCCTCCACTTT
>TRBJ2-5|TRBV12-5|NA|TRBD2
CASGLVLSGRQETQYF
TGTGCTAGTGGTTTGGTACTTAGCGGGAGGCAAGAGACCCAGTACTTC
>TRBJ1-4|TRBV5-1|once|NA
CASSLRQPNEKLFF
TGCGCCAGCAGCTTGAGGCAGCCGAATGAAAAACTGTTTTTT
>TRBJ1-1|TRBV6-1|NA|TRBD1
CASSEGGQGRTEAFF
TGTGCCAGCAGTGAGGGGGGACAGGGGAGGACTGAAGCTTTCTTT
>TRBJ2-7|TRBV27|NA|NA
CASSVKGRNPGEQYF
TGTGCCAGCAGTGTCAAGGGACGGAACCCTGGCGAGCAGTACTTC
>TRBJ2-1|TRBV19|NA|NA
CASSPPRESDQFF
TGTGCCAGTAGTCCCCCAAGAGAGTCGGATCAGTTCTTC
>TRBJ2-7|TRBV6-5|NA|TRBD1
CASKPPGQGSHEQYF
TGTGCCAGCAAGCCTCCGGGACAGGGCAGCCACGAGCAGTACTTC
>TRBJ2-7|TRBV7-2|NA|NA
CASSINRETYEQYF
TGTGCCAGCAGCATTAATAGGGAAACCTACGAGCAGTACTTC
>TRBJ2-1|TRBV6-5|NA|NA
CASSYDWTRGNEQFF
TGTGCCAGCAGTTACGACTGGACTCGAGGGAATGAGCAGTTCTTC
>TRBJ2-2|TRBV7-9|NA|NA
CASSPLVAGELFF
TGTGCCAGCAGCCCACTCGTAGCCGGGGAGCTGTTTTTT
>TRBJ2-1|TRBV5-4|NA|TRBD2
CASSRSSGSSNEQFF
TGTGCCAGCAGCCGATCTAGCGGGTCTTCCAATGAGCAGTTCTTC
>TRBJ2-3|TRBV5-6|NA|NA
CASSSRDMGDTQYF
TGTGCCAGCAGCTCAAGGGATATGGGAGATACGCAGTATTTT
>TRBJ1-3|TRBV13|NA|NA
CASSHRAGNTIYF
TGTGCCAGCAGCCACAGGGCTGGAAACACCATATATTTT
>TRBJ2-7|TRBV2|NA|NA
CASSEAGGKYEQYF
TGTGCCAGCAGTGAGGCAGGGGGGAAGTACGAGCAGTACTTC
>TRBJ2-4|TRBV5-6|once|NA
CASSLYHRAEVQYF
TGTGCCAGCAGCTTGTATCACAGGGCGGAGGTTCAGTACTTC
>TRBJ1-3|TRBV19|NA|NA
CASTHQVGNTIYF
TGTGCCAGTACCCATCAGGTTGGAAACACCATATATTTT
>TRBJ2-2|TRBV19|NA|NA
CASSTHRAPNTGELFF
TGTGCCAGTAGCACCCACAGGGCCCCGAACACCGGGGAGCTGTTTTTT
>TRBJ2-3|TRBV7-8|NA|NA
CASSRRGRGTDTQYF
TGTGCCAGCAGCCGGCGGGGCAGGGGAACAGATACGCAGTATTTT
>TRBJ2-1|TRBV11-3|once|TRBD2
CASSQELALKRLVFYNEQFF
TGTGCCAGCAGCCAAGAACTAGCGCTCAAACGTCTAGTGTTTTACAATGAGCAGTTCTTC
>TRBJ2-1|TRBV19|NA|TRBD1
CASRDRGPYNEQFF
TGTGCCAGTAGGGACAGGGGGCCCTACAATGAGCAGTTCTTC
>TRBJ2-5|TRBV4-3|NA|NA
CASSPTGRETQYF
TGCGCCAGCAGCCCGACAGGGAGGGAGACCCAGTACTTC
>TRBJ1-4|TRBV11-2|NA|NA
CASSRTVATNEKLFF
TGTGCCAGCAGCCGGACGGTCGCAACTAATGAAAAACTGTTTTTT
>TRBJ1-1|TRBV28|NA|NA
CASRSTGLRTEAFF
TGTGCCAGCAGGTCTACAGGGTTGAGGACTGAAGCTTTCTTT
>TRBJ1-6|TRBV30|NA|NA
CAWSPVVPNSPLHF
TGTGCCTGGAGCCCTGTAGTACCGAATTCACCCCTCCACTTT
>TRBJ1-1|TRBV7-9|NA|NA
CASSLATGNLNTEAFF
TGTGCCAGCAGCTTAGCGACAGGAAATCTGAACACTGAAGCTTTCTTT
>TRBJ2-7|TRBV25-1|once|NA
CASSDRQLAGEQYF
TGTGCCAGCAGTGACCGGCAGTTAGCTGGCGAGCAGTACTTC
>TRBJ2-1|TRBV30|NA|TRBD2
CAWTGGRPHNEQFF
TGTGCCTGGACGGGCGGGAGGCCCCACAATGAGCAGTTCTTC
>TRBJ2-5|TRBV2|NA|TRBD1
CASSRSDRGETQYF
TGTGCCAGCAGTCGTTCTGACAGGGGAGAGACCCAGTACTTC
>TRBJ2-5|TRBV5-6|NA|TRBD1
CASSRGTGEYQETQYF
TGTGCCAGCAGCCGAGGGACAGGCGAGTACCAAGAGACCCAGTACTTC
>TRBJ2-7|TRBV2|NA|NA
CASSVAGPREYEQYF
TGTGCCAGCAGTGTGGCCGGACCCAGAGAGTACGAGCAGTACTTC
>TRBJ1-4|TRBV9|NA|TRBD1
CASSVSQGAYEKLFF
TGTGCCAGCAGCGTATCACAGGGGGCGTATGAAAAACTGTTTTTT
>TRBJ2-7|TRBV15|NA|TRBD2
CATSRPSGTGGHEQYF
TGTGCCACCAGCAGACCTAGCGGGACCGGAGGGCACGAGCAGTACTTC
>TRBJ2-7|TRBV10-3|NA|NA
CAINGLGSYEQYF
TGTGCCATCAACGGCCTTGGATCCTACGAGCAGTACTTC
>TRBJ1-1|TRBV5-1|NA|NA
CASKGEGANTEAFF
TGCGCCAGCAAGGGAGAGGGAGCGAACACTGAAGCTTTCTTT
>TRBJ2-2|TRBV6-5|NA|NA
CASRGGTNTGELFF
TGTGCCAGCAGGGGCGGAACGAACACCGGGGAGCTGTTTTTT